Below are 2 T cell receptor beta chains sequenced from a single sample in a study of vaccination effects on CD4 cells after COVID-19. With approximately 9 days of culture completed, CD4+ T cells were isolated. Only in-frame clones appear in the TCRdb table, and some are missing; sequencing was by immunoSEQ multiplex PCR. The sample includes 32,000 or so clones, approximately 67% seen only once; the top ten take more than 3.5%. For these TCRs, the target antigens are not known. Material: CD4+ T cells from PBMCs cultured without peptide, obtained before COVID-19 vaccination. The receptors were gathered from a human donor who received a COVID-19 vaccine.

The CDR3 DNA reads as TGTGCCAGCAGCTTGGCCGGAAAGAACAACTATGGCTACACCTTC. Amino acid sequence: CASSLAGKNNYGYTF. The rearrangement uses TRBV5-4 and TRBJ1-2; D remains unclear. The CDR3 spans 15 residues. Germline CDR1 and CDR2: SGHNT and YYREEE (reference sequence). The ends were cut back, 0 bases at V and 2 bases at J, with 11 bases in the middle.

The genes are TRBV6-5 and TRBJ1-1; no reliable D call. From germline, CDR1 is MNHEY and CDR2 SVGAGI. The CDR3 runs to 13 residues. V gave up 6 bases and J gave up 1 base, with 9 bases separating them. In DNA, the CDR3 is TGTGCCAGCAGCAATACATGGAACACTGAAGCTTTCTTT. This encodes CASSNTWNTEAFF.